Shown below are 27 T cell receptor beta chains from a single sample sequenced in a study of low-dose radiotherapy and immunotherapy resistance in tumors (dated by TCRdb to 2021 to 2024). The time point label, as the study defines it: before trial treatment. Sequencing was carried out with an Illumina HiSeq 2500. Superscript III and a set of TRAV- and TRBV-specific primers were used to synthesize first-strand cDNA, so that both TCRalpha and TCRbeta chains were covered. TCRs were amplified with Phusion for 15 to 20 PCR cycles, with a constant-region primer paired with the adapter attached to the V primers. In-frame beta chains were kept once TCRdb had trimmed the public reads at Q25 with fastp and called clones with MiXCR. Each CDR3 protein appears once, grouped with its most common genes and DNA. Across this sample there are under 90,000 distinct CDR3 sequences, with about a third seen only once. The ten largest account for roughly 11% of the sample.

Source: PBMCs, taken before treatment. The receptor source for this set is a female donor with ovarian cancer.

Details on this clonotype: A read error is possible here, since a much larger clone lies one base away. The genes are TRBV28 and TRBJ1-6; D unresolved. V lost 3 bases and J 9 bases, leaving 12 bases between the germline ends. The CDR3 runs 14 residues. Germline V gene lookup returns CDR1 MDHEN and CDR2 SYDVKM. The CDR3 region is CASSLGWLGSPLHF. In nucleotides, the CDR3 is TGTGCCAGCAGTTTGGGGTGGCTAGGTTCACCCCTCCACTTT.

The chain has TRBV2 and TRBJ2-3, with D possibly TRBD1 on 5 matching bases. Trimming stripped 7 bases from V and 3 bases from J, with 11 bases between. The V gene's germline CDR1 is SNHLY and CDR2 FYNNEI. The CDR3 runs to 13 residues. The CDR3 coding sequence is TGTGCCAGCACCGTTAGGGGAACAGATACGCAGTATTTT. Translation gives CASTVRGTDTQYF.

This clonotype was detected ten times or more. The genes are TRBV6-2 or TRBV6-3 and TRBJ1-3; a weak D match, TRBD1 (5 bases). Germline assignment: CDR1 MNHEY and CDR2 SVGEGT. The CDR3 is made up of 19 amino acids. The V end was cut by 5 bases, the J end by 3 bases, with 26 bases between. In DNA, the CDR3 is TGTGCCAGCAGTGCGGAAAAGGGAGCGCTTCGGACACGTGGAAACACCATATATTTT. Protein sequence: CASSAEKGALRTRGNTIYF.

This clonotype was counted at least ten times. The CDR3 region has the DNA TGCGCCAGCAGCACCCGGACTAGCGGGGGTGCAGATACGCAGTATTTT. This encodes CASSTRTSGGADTQYF. The chain carries TRBV4-1 and TRBJ2-3, with 13 positions matching TRBD2. Germline loops: CDR1 MGHRA, CDR2 YSYEKL. This CDR3 comprises 16 residues. Trimming removed 5 bases from V and 4 bases from J; junction bases left unmatched: 6.

DNA of the CDR3: TGTGCCAGCAGCTTGGACCCCAAACCTTACACCGGGGAGCTGTTTTTT. Translated, it gives CASSLDPKPYTGELFF. The J gene is TRBJ2-2, the V gene TRBV5-4, with D hard to call. In germline, CDR1 is SGHNT, CDR2 YYREEE (reference sequence). Trimming shortened V by 0 bases and J by 3 bases, and 12 bases separated the two germline ends. The CDR3 is 16 amino acids.

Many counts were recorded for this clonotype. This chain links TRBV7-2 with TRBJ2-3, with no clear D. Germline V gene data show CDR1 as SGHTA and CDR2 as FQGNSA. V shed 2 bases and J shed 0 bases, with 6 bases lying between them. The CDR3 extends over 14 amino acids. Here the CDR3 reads CASSLTLSTDTQYF. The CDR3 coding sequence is TGTGCCAGCAGCTTAACCCTAAGCACAGATACGCAGTATTTT. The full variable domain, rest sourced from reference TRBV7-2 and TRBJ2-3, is GAGVSQSPSNKVTEKGKDVELRCDPISGHTALYWYRQSLGQGLEFLIYFQGNSAPDKSGLPSDRFSAERTGGSVSTLTIQRTQQEDSAVYLCASSLTLSTDTQYFGPGTRLTVL.

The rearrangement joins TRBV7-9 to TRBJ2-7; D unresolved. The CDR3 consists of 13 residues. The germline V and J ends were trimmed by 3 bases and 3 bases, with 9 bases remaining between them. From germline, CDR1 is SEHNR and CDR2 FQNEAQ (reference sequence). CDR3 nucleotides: TGTGCCAGCAGCTTGGACGGTGACTACGAGCAGTACTTC. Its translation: CASSLDGDYEQYF.

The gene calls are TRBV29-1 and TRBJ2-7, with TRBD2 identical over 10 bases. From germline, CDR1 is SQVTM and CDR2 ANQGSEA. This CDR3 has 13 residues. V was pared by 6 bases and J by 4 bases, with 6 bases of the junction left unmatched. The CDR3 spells CSVDSGRQYEQYF. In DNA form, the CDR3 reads TGCAGCGTGGATAGCGGGAGGCAATACGAGCAGTACTTC.

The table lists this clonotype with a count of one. The CDR3 sequence: CASSVQNHHQPQHF. In DNA, the CDR3 is TGTGCCAGCAGCGTACAGAACCACCATCAGCCCCAGCATTTT. The V gene is TRBV28, the J gene TRBJ1-5; D is uncertain. CDR3 length: 14 amino acids. Trimming took 6 bases from V and 5 from J, leaving 14 bases between them. From germline, CDR1 is MDHEN and CDR2 SYDVKM.

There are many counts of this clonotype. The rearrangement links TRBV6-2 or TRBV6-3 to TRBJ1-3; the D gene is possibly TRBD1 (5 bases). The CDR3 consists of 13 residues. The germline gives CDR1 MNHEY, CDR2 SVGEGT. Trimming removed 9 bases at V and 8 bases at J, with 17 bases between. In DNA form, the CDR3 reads TGTGCCAGGGGGCCTCCAGCAGGAGACACCATATATTTT. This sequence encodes CARGPPAGDTIYF.

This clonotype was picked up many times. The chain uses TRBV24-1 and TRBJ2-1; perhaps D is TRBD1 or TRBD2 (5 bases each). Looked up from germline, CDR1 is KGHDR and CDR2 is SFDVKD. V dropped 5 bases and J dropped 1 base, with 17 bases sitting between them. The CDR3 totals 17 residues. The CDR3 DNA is TGTGCCACCAGTGCCCTGTGGGACCCCGAGTCCTACAATGAGCAGTTCTTC. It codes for CATSALWDPESYNEQFF.

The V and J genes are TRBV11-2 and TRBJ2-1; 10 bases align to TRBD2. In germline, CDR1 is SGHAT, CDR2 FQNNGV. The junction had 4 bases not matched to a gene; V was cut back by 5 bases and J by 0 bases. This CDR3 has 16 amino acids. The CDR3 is CASSVIAGGSYNEQFF. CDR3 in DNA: TGTGCCAGCAGCGTTATAGCGGGAGGCTCCTACAATGAGCAGTTCTTC.

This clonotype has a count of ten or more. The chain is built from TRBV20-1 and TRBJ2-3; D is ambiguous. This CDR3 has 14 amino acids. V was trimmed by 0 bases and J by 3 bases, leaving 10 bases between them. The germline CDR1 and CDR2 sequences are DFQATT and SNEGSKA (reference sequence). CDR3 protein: CSARDIFLTDTQYF. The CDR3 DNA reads TGCAGTGCTAGAGATATCTTTTTAACAGATACGCAGTATTTT.

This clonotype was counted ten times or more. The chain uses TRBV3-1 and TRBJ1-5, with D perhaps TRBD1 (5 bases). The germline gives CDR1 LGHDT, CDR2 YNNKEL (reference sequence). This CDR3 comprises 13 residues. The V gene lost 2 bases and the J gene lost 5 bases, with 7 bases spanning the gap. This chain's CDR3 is CASSQRQYQPQHF. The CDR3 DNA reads TGTGCCAGCAGCCAACGACAGTATCAGCCCCAGCATTTT. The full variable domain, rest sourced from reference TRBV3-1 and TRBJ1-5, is DTAVSQTPKYLVTQMGNDKSIKCEQNLGHDTMYWYKQDSKKFLKIMFSYNNKELIINETVPNRFSPKSPDKAHLNLHINSLELGDSAVYFCASSQRQYQPQHFGDGTRLSIL.

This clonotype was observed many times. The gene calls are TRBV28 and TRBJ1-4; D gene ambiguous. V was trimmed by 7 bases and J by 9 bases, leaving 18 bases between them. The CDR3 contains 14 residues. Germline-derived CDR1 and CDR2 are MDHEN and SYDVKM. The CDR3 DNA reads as TGTGCCAGCACCGAGCTTGGGTCCGGGCAAAAACTGTTTTTT. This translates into CASTELGSGQKLFF. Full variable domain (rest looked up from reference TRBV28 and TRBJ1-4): DVKVTQSSRYLVKRTGEKVFLECVQDMDHENMFWYRQDPGLGLRLIYFSYDVKMKEKGDIPEGYSVSREKKERFSLILESASTNQTSMYLCASTELGSGQKLFFGSGTQLSVL.

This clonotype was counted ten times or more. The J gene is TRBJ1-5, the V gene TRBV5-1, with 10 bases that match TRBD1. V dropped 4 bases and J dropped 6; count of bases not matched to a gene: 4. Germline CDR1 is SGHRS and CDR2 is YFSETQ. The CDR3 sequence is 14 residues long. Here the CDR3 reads CASSPRDRGQPQHF. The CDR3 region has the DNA TGCGCCAGCAGCCCCCGGGACAGGGGTCAGCCCCAGCATTTT.

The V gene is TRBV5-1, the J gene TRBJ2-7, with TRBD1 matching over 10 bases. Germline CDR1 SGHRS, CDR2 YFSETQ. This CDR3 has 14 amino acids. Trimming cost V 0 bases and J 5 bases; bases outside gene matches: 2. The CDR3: CASSLGTGGNEQYF. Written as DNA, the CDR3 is TGCGCCAGCAGCTTGGGGACAGGGGGGAACGAGCAGTACTTC.

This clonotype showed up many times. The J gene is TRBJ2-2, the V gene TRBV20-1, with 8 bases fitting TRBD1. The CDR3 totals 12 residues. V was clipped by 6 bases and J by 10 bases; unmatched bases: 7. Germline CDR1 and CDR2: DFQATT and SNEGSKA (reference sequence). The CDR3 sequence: CSARSGGEELFF. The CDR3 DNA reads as TGCAGTGCCAGATCAGGGGGCGAGGAGCTGTTTTTT.

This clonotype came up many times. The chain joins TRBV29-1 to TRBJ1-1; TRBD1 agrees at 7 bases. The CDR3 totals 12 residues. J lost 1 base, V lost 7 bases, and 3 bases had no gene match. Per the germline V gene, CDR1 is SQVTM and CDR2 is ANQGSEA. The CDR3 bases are TGCAGCGGCCGGACAGGGAACACTGAAGCTTTCTTT. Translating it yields CSGRTGNTEAFF.

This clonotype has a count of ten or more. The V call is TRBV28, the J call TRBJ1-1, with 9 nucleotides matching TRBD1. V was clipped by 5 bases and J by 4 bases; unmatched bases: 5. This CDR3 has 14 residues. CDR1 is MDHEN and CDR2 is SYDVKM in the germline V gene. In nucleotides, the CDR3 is TGTGCCAGCAGTACGGACAGGGGCTCCACTGAAGCTTTCTTT. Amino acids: CASSTDRGSTEAFF. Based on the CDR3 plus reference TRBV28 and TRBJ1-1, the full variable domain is DVKVTQSSRYLVKRTGEKVFLECVQDMDHENMFWYRQDPGLGLRLIYFSYDVKMKEKGDIPEGYSVSREKKERFSLILESASTNQTSMYLCASSTDRGSTEAFFGQGTRLTVV.

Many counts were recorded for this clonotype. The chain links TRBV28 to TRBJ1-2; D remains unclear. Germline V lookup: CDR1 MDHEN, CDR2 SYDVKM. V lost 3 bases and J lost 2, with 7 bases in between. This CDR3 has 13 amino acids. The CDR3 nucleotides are TGTGCCAGCAGTTTTAACGGGAACTATGGCTACACCTTC. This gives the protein CASSFNGNYGYTF.

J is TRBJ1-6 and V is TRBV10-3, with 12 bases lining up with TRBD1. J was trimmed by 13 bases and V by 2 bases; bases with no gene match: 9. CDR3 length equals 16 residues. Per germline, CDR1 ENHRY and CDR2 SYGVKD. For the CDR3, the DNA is TGTGCCATCAGTGAGAAGACCGGGACAGGGGGCAATCCCCTCCACTTT. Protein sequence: CAISEKTGTGGNPLHF.

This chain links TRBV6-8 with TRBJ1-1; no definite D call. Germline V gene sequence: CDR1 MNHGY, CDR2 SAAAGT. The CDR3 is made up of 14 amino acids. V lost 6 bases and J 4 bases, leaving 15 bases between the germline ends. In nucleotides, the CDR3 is TGTGCCAGCAGCTCCCAAATACCTCGCACTGAAGCTTTCTTT. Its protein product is CASSSQIPRTEAFF.

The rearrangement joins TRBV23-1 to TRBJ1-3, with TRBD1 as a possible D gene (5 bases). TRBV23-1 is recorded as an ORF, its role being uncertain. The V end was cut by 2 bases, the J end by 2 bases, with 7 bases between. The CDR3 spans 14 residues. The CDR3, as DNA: TGCGCCAGCAGTCAAAGCAGGGCTGGAAACACCATATATTTT. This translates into CASSQSRAGNTIYF.

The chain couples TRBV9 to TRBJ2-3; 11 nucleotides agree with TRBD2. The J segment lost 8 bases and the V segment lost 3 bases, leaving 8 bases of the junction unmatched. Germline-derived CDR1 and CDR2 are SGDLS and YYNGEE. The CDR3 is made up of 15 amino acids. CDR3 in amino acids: CASSEVAGGPSTQYF. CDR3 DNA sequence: TGTGCCAGCAGCGAAGTAGCGGGGGGGCCCAGTACGCAGTATTTT.

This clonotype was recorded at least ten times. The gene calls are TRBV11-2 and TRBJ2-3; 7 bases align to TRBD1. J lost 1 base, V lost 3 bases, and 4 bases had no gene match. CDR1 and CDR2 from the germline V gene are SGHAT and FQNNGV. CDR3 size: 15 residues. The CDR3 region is CASSLDRWGTDTQYF. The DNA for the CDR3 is TGTGCCAGCAGCTTGGACAGGTGGGGCACAGATACGCAGTATTTT. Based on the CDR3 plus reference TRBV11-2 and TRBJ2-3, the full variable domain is EAGVAQSPRYKIIEKRQSVAFWCNPISGHATLYWYQQILGQGPKLLIQFQNNGVVDDSQLPKDRFSAERLKGVDSTLKIQPAKLEDSAVYLCASSLDRWGTDTQYFGPGTRLTVL.

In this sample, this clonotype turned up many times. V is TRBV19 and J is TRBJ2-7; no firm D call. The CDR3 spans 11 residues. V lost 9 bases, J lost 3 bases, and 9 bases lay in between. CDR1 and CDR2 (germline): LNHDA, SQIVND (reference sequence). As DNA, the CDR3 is TGTGCCAGCAGCTCCTACTACGAGCAGTACTTC. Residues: CASSSYYEQYF.